This TCR beta chain appears in the sequencing data of a study of prognosis after radiotherapy for stage I lung cancer. Study-wide context: Histologically, the tumors comprised squamous cell carcinoma in roughly seven patients and adenocarcinoma in twelve.

Trimming took 5 bases from V and 2 from J; bases not matched to a gene: 13. Germline values: CDR1 SEHNR, CDR2 FQNEAQ (reference sequence). CDR3 length: 19 residues. General study results and limits: In patients who developed distant metastases, Shannon entropy measured after stereotactic body radiation therapy was lower, and baseline Shannon entropy was not associated with metastases.

Of note for this clonotype: Its antigen is still unknown.

The TCR beta CDR3 region was amplified from genomic DNA, with two rounds of multiplex PCR being used for the amplification. TRBV and TRBJ genes each had their own specific primers in first-round PCR. TCRdb recomputed calls from the multiplex PCR reads with MiXCR, one row per CDR3 protein. The data hold 20,000 to 25,000 distinct CDR3 sequences, with roughly 40% observed a single time. This receptor was obtained from a donor of 50 years or more with non-small cell lung cancer. The chain joins TRBV7-9 to TRBJ2-7; TRBD2 agrees at 15 bases. The source material was PBMCs, sampled before or after stereotactic body radiation therapy (not recorded which). CDR3 in DNA: TGTGCCAGCAGCCCCGAGAGTCGGACTAGCGGGAGGGGAGCCTACGAGCAGTACTTC. Amino acids: CASSPESRTSGRGAYEQYF. Based on the CDR3 plus reference TRBV7-9 and TRBJ2-7, the full variable domain is DTGVSQNPRHKITKRGQNVTFRCDPISEHNRLYWYRQTLGQGPEFLTYFQNEAQLEKSRLLSDRFSAERPKGSFSTLEIQRTEQGDSAMYLCASSPESRTSGRGAYEQYFGPGTRLTVT.